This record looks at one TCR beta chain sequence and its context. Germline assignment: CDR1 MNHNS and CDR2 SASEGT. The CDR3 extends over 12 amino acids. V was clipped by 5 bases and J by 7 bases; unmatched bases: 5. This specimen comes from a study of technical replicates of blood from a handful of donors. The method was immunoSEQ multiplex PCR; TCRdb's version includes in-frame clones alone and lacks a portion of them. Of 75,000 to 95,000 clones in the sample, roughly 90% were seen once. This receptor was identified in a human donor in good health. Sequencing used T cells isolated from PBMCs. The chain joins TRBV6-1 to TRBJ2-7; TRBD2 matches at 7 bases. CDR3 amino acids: CASSRGDWEQYF. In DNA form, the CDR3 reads TGTGCCAGCAGTCGGGGGGATTGGGAGCAGTACTTC.